The rows below give T cell receptor beta chains drawn from one sample of a study of blood T cell repertoires in COVID-19. Data came from immunoSEQ multiplex PCR; TCRdb stores just in-frame clones and leaves some out. The top ten clones hold 15% to 20% of a sample with around 64,000 clones, around nine tenths of them seen once. What was sequenced was peripheral blood. These receptors all come from a woman of 80 years or more with acute or convalescent COVID-19. Both conserved end residues are part of each CDR3. D genes are given only for firm matches. The size entry is marked missing in some rows and otherwise reads once, few, many or a size class.

j_call d_call v_call clone_size cdr3_aa cdr3_nt
TRBJ1-1 NA TRBV3-1/TRBV3-2 NA CASSTQGRDTEAFF TGTGCCAGCAGCACTCAGGGCAGGGACACTGAAGCTTTCTTT
TRBJ2-4 TRBD1 TRBV6-5 NA CASSYSRGLPNIQYF TGTGCCAGCAGTTACTCGAGGGGGCTCCCAAACATTCAGTACTTC
TRBJ1-5 NA TRBV28 NA CASSPRGPSPLF TGTGCCAGCAGCCCCAGGGGCCCTAGCCCCCTTTTT
TRBJ2-1 NA TRBV24-1 NA CATSDRRAPRGNEQFF TGTGCCACCAGTGACCGAAGGGCCCCCCGGGGGAATGAGCAGTTCTTC
TRBJ1-5 NA TRBV6-5 few CAGQGPGNQPQHF TGTGCCGGCCAGGGGCCTGGCAATCAGCCCCAGCATTTT
TRBJ2-6 NA TRBV7-8 NA CASSLVAGANVLTF TGTGCCAGCAGCTTAGTAGCTGGGGCCAACGTCCTGACTTTC
TRBJ1-1 NA TRBV28 few CASSSGGAGDTEAFF TGTGCCAGCAGCTCTGGGGGGGCGGGGGACACTGAAGCTTTCTTT
TRBJ1-5 NA TRBV5-1 NA CASSPEAGPSQPQHF TGCGCCAGCAGCCCGGAGGCGGGTCCGAGTCAGCCCCAGCATTTT
TRBJ2-1 NA TRBV19 NA CASSRQATYNEQFF TGTGCCAGTAGCCGCCAAGCTACGTACAATGAGCAGTTCTTC
TRBJ2-3 TRBD1 TRBV18 NA CASGTGGTDTQYF TGTGCCAGCGGGACAGGGGGCACAGATACGCAGTATTTT
TRBJ1-4 NA TRBV29-1 once CSASSATNEKLFF TGCAGCGCTAGTAGCGCAACTAATGAAAAACTGTTTTTT
TRBJ2-3 NA TRBV4-1 NA CASSQEKGPNTQYF TGCGCCAGCAGCCAAGAAAAGGGGCCGAATACGCAGTATTTT
TRBJ1-4 NA TRBV7-9 NA CASTGGKEKLFF TGTGCCAGCACCGGGGGCAAGGAAAAACTGTTTTTT
TRBJ2-1 NA TRBV27 NA CASSLSPGFTYNEQFF TGTGCCAGCAGTTTATCCCCGGGATTCACCTACAATGAGCAGTTCTTC
TRBJ1-5 NA TRBV28 once CASRSGNQPQHF TGTGCCAGCAGATCAGGGAATCAGCCCCAGCATTTT
TRBJ1-4 NA TRBV4-2 NA CASSLGSTNEKLFF TGTGCCAGCAGCCTCGGGTCGACTAATGAAAAACTGTTTTTT